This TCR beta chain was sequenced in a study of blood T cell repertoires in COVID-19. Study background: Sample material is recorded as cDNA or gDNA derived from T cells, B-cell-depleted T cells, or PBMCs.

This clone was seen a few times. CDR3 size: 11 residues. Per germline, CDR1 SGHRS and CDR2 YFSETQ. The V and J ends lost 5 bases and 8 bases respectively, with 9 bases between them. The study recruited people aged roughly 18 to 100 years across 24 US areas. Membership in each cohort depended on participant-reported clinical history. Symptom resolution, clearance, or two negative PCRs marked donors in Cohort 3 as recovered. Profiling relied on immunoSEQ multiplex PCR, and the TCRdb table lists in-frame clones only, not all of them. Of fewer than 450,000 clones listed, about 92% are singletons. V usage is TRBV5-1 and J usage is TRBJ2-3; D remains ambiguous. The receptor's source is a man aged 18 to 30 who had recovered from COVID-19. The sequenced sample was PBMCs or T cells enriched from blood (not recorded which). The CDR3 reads CASRGVGTQYF. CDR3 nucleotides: TGCGCCAGCAGGGGCGTGGGTACGCAGTATTTT.